One sample yielded the 28 T cell receptor beta chains listed below, sequenced in a study of human T cells and chemical hapten exposure. TCRdb itself ran the 5' RACE reads through MiXCR, one entry per CDR3 protein. The sample lists roughly 81,000 distinct CDR3 sequences; more than 7% were seen once. The starting material, unfractionated whole blood, was used for total RNA extraction. The receptors stem from a male donor in good health.

This clonotype showed up just a few times. The chain has TRBV6-2 or TRBV6-3 and TRBJ2-7; no clear D gene. Trimming removed 5 bases at V and 6 bases at J, with 8 bases between. Per germline, CDR1 MNHEY and CDR2 SVGEGT. This CDR3 region has 11 residues. The CDR3 reads CASSQIAEQYF. As DNA, the CDR3 is TGTGCCAGCAGTCAAATTGCCGAGCAGTACTTC.

This clonotype was seen many times. The chain links TRBV6-6 to TRBJ2-3; D gene ambiguous. The CDR3 runs to 11 residues. Between the trimmed V and J ends, which lost 2 bases and 4 bases, there was a span of 1 base. CDR1 MNHNY and CDR2 SVGAGI come from the germline V gene (reference sequence). The CDR3 spells CASSYADTQYF. The CDR3 nucleotides read TGTGCCAGCAGTTACGCAGATACGCAGTATTTT.

In this sample, this clonotype turned up many times. The chain carries TRBV5-1 and TRBJ2-1; unclear D gene. The CDR3 consists of 15 residues. Trimming took off 0 bases at V and 4 bases at J, with 11 bases between the two ends. CDR1 is SGHRS, CDR2 YFSETQ, per germline. The CDR3 nucleotides are TGCGCCAGCAGCTTGGAAGTAGGGCCATACAATGAGCAGTTCTTC. Translating gives CASSLEVGPYNEQFF.

This chain links TRBV30 with TRBJ2-3, with D perhaps TRBD1 (5 bases). The germline gives CDR1 GTSNPN, CDR2 SVGIG (reference sequence). V lost 2 bases and J lost 4, with 10 bases in between. The CDR3 has 13 residues. CDR3 nucleotide sequence: TGTGCCTGGAGTAAAGGGGTCCCAGATACGCAGTATTTT. This translates into CAWSKGVPDTQYF.

This clonotype has at least ten counts. This chain connects TRBV29-1 to TRBJ2-3; D remains unclear. V dropped 0 bases and J dropped 3 bases, with 4 bases sitting between them. Looked up from germline, CDR1 is SQVTM and CDR2 is ANQGSEA. This CDR3 region has 12 residues. The CDR3 DNA follows: TGCAGCGTTGAAGAGGGGACAGATACGCAGTATTTT. Its translation is CSVEEGTDTQYF.

This chain joins TRBV7-7 and TRBJ2-5, with D perhaps TRBD2 (6 bases). The CDR3 loop spans 15 amino acids. CDR1 SSHAT and CDR2 FNYEAQ come from the germline V gene (reference sequence). V was trimmed by 0 bases and J by 3 bases, leaving 11 bases between them. The CDR3 loop is CASSLAVPGEETQYF. In DNA, the CDR3 is TGTGCCAGCAGCTTAGCAGTACCGGGAGAAGAGACCCAGTACTTC.

This clonotype was observed a handful of times. The chain is built from TRBV6-6 and TRBJ2-1, with 12 nucleotides matching TRBD2. Looked up from germline, CDR1 is MNHNY and CDR2 is SVGAGI (reference sequence). The trim removed 6 bases at V and 2 bases at J, leaving 8 bases unmatched. CDR3 length equals 17 residues. CDR3 coding DNA: TGTGCCAGCAGCTCCGGGACTAGCGGGTTGCCCTACAATGAGCAGTTCTTC. It is translated as CASSSGTSGLPYNEQFF.

V is TRBV11-2 and J is TRBJ1-4; D is unresolved. Germline V gives CDR1 SGHAT, CDR2 FQNNGV. CDR3 length equals 15 residues. The germline V and J ends were trimmed by 3 bases and 3 bases, with 11 bases remaining between them. CDR3 sequence reads: CASSFGVSANEKLFF. The DNA for the CDR3 is TGTGCCAGCAGCTTCGGGGTTTCCGCTAATGAAAAACTGTTTTTT.

This clonotype has only a few counts. J is TRBJ2-5 and V is TRBV18; no definite D call. CDR1 KGHSH and CDR2 LQKENI come from the germline V gene. The CDR3 loop spans 16 amino acids. The ends were cut back, 4 bases at V and 5 bases at J, with 20 bases in the middle. CDR3 in DNA: TGTGCCAGCTCACGAAAGCCCCTTAACTCCTTGGAGACCCAGTACTTC. It codes for CASSRKPLNSLETQYF.

The sample holds many counts of this clonotype. V gene TRBV14 combines with J gene TRBJ2-7, with D perhaps matching TRBD1 (5 bases). The germline CDR1 and CDR2 sequences are SGHDN and FVKESK. The CDR3 loop spans 18 amino acids. Trimming stripped 8 bases from V and 0 bases from J, with 26 bases between. Here the CDR3 reads CASGPGLQDTSFSYEQYF. Here the CDR3 DNA reads TGTGCCAGCGGCCCCGGCCTACAGGACACATCGTTCTCCTACGAGCAGTACTTC.

This clonotype was seen ten or more times. Written as DNA, the CDR3 is TGCAGCACCAACCAGGGGGCCACTGAAGCTTTCTTT. Its protein product is CSTNQGATEAFF. The chain uses TRBV29-1 and TRBJ1-1; the match to TRBD1 covers 8 bases. V shed 8 bases, J shed 4 bases, and the junction held 6 bases outside the gene matches. The V gene's germline CDR1 is SQVTM and CDR2 ANQGSEA. The CDR3 sequence is 12 residues long.

This clonotype showed up just a few times. The chain combines TRBV5-1 with TRBJ2-3; tentative D call: TRBD1 (6 bases). CDR1 and CDR2 (germline): SGHRS, YFSETQ. The CDR3 contains 15 residues. V lost 1 base and J 0 bases, leaving 9 bases between the germline ends. DNA of the CDR3: TGCGCCAGCAGCTTGACAGGGATAAGCACAGATACGCAGTATTTT. It translates to CASSLTGISTDTQYF.

This clonotype appeared many times. The chain is built from TRBV15 and TRBJ1-5; 7 positions match TRBD1. In germline, CDR1 is LNHNV, CDR2 YYDKDF (reference sequence). Trimming at V came to 7 bases and at J to 4 bases, leaving 10 bases not matched to a gene. This CDR3 region has 15 residues. The CDR3 loop reads CATKGGSGGNQPQHF. The CDR3 DNA reads as TGTGCCACCAAGGGGGGGTCAGGGGGGAATCAGCCCCAGCATTTT. The entire variable domain, with the rest obtained from reference TRBV15 and TRBJ1-5, is as follows: DAMVIQNPRYQVTQFGKPVTLSCSQTLNHNVMYWYQQKSSQAPKLLFHYYDKDFNNEADTPDNFQSRRPNTSFCFLDIRSPGLGDTAMYLCATKGGSGGNQPQHFGDGTRLSIL.

The chain employs TRBV18 and TRBJ1-1; 8 bases map to TRBD1. This CDR3 contains 15 residues. The germline gives CDR1 KGHSH, CDR2 LQKENI. After removal of 4 bases from V and 0 bases from J, the junction contained 4 bases not matched to a gene. Here the CDR3 DNA reads TGTGCCAGCTCACTTCCAGGGGGCATGAACACTGAAGCTTTCTTT. Translated, it gives CASSLPGGMNTEAFF.

This clonotype came up many times. V gene TRBV7-8 combines with J gene TRBJ1-5; the D gene is possibly TRBD1 (5 bases). Germline CDR1 and CDR2: SGHVS and FQNEAQ. The length of the CDR3 is 13 residues. Trimming pared 7 bases from V and 2 bases from J, leaving 9 bases between. The CDR3: CASTQGGNQPQHF. The CDR3 bases are TGTGCCAGCACGCAGGGTGGCAATCAGCCCCAGCATTTT.

This clonotype was seen ten or more times. The V call is TRBV12-3 or TRBV12-4, the J call TRBJ1-2; 8 nucleotides line up with TRBD1. With V trimmed by 2 bases and J by 4 bases, 0 bases remained unmatched. The CDR3 extends over 13 amino acids. This chain's CDR3 is CASSLQGAYGYTF. The CDR3 DNA reads TGTGCCAGCAGTTTACAGGGGGCCTATGGCTACACCTTC.

The rearrangement links TRBV6-5 to TRBJ2-7; possibly TRBD1 or TRBD2 for D (5 bases each). With 3 bases removed from V and 1 base from J, the gap between germline ends came to 13 bases. Looked up from germline, CDR1 is MNHEY and CDR2 is SVGAGI. There are 15 residues in the CDR3. The CDR3 spells CASSYLQGPSYEQYF. The CDR3 region has the DNA TGTGCCAGCAGTTATCTGCAGGGACCTTCCTACGAGCAGTACTTC.

In its sample, this clonotype was seen many times. The chain is built from TRBV7-9 and TRBJ1-6; 9 bases align to TRBD1. CDR3 length equals 13 residues. Germline-derived CDR1 and CDR2 are SEHNR and FQNEAQ (reference sequence). Trimming took 5 bases from V and 8 from J; bases not matched to a gene: 1. The CDR3: CASSRDRDSPLHF. CDR3 in DNA: TGTGCCAGCAGCAGGGACAGGGATTCACCCCTCCACTTT. The full variable domain, rest sourced from reference TRBV7-9 and TRBJ1-6, is DTGVSQNPRHKITKRGQNVTFRCDPISEHNRLYWYRQTLGQGPEFLTYFQNEAQLEKSRLLSDRFSAERPKGSFSTLEIQRTEQGDSAMYLCASSRDRDSPLHFGNGTRLTVT.

This clonotype has a count of ten or more. V and J are TRBV12-3 or TRBV12-4 and TRBJ2-7; TRBD1 matches 7 bases. V trimming: 5 bases; J trimming: 2 bases; junction bases outside the gene matches: 6. The CDR3 covers 14 residues. The CDR3 sequence: CASSARQGPYEQYF. The CDR3 DNA reads as TGTGCCAGCAGTGCGAGACAGGGTCCCTACGAGCAGTACTTC.

This clonotype appeared many times. The rearrangement uses TRBV27 and TRBJ1-5; D might be TRBD1 (6 bases). Germline lookup yields CDR1 MNHEY and CDR2 SMNVEV (reference sequence). The V and J ends lost 6 bases and 2 bases respectively, with 11 bases between them. CDR3 length: 14 amino acids. Here the CDR3 DNA reads TGTGCCAGCAGACGGGGGGGCGGCAATCAGCCCCAGCATTTT. Translation: CASRRGGGNQPQHF.

This clonotype has a handful of counts. The genes are TRBV5-5 and TRBJ2-3, with D hard to call. Trimming removed 1 base from V and 3 bases from J, with 21 bases in between. CDR1 is SGHKS, CDR2 YYEKEE, per germline (reference sequence). The length of the CDR3 is 18 residues. The CDR3, as DNA: TGTGCCAGCAGCTTGTCCATATTGACCGCGTTGGGGACAGATACGCAGTATTTT. Amino acids: CASSLSILTALGTDTQYF.

The sample holds a few counts of this clonotype. The chain employs TRBV6-6 and TRBJ2-5; the match to TRBD2 covers 12 bases. In germline, CDR1 is MNHNY, CDR2 SVGAGI (reference sequence). The CDR3 contains 16 residues. J gave up 1 base and V 6 bases, and 6 bases lay outside the gene matches. CDR3 amino acids: CASSGGLAGFQETQYF. Here the CDR3 DNA reads TGTGCCAGCAGCGGAGGACTAGCGGGATTCCAAGAGACCCAGTACTTC.

This clonotype showed up many times. The rearrangement links TRBV15 to TRBJ2-6, with D possibly called TRBD1 or TRBD2 (5 bases each). Per germline, CDR1 LNHNV and CDR2 YYDKDF (reference sequence). Trimming pared 0 bases from V and 2 bases from J, leaving 5 bases between. The CDR3 loop spans 15 amino acids. CDR3 sequence reads: CATSREGAGANVLTF. In DNA form, the CDR3 reads TGTGCCACCAGCAGAGAGGGGGCTGGGGCCAACGTCCTGACTTTC.

Regarding this clonotype: Possible read error: a much larger clone is one base away. The rearrangement joins TRBV7-9 to TRBJ2-1, with TRBD2 identical over 7 bases. V trimming: 5 bases; J trimming: 6 bases; junction bases outside the gene matches: 7. The CDR3 is made up of 14 amino acids. The germline V gene encodes CDR1 SEHNR and CDR2 FQNEAQ (reference sequence). In DNA form, the CDR3 reads TGTGCCAGCAGCCTGCGGGAGAGCTGCAATGAGCAGTTCTTC. Residues: CASSLRESCNEQFF. Together with reference TRBV7-9 and TRBJ2-1, the CDR3 gives the full variable domain: DTGVSQNPRHKITKRGQNVTFRCDPISEHNRLYWYRQTLGQGPEFLTYFQNEAQLEKSRLLSDRFSAERPKGSFSTLEIQRTEQGDSAMYLCASSLRESCNEQFFGPGTRLTVL.

This clonotype showed up just a few times. This sequence joins TRBV12-3 or TRBV12-4 and TRBJ1-1, with D possibly TRBD1 on 6 matching bases. Trimming removed 3 bases from V and 1 base from J, with 6 bases in between. The length of the CDR3 is 13 residues. DNA for the CDR3: TGTGCCAGCAGTTTCAGGGGGAACACTGAAGCTTTCTTT. It encodes CASSFRGNTEAFF.

The gene calls are TRBV27 and TRBJ2-7, with TRBD2 identical over 8 bases. Germline CDR1 is MNHEY and CDR2 is SMNVEV (reference sequence). This CDR3 contains 15 residues. Unmatched junction bases numbered 10, after V lost 6 bases and J lost 3 bases. The DNA of the CDR3 is TGTGCCAGCAGCGGCACTAGCGGAGGAGACTACGAGCAGTACTTC. Translation: CASSGTSGGDYEQYF.

The CDR3 sequence is CASSSGRGLMNEQFF. The CDR3 region has the DNA TGTGCCAGCTCATCGGGCAGGGGGTTAATGAATGAGCAGTTCTTC. V is TRBV18 and J is TRBJ2-1, with 7 positions matching TRBD1. There are 15 residues in the CDR3. J was trimmed by 7 bases and V by 5 bases; bases with no gene match: 11. Germline V gives CDR1 KGHSH, CDR2 LQKENI.

V gene TRBV27 combines with J gene TRBJ2-3; weak D call: TRBD1 (5 bases). Germline values: CDR1 MNHEY, CDR2 SMNVEV (reference sequence). V dropped 2 bases and J dropped 3 bases, with 15 bases sitting between them. The CDR3 extends over 16 amino acids. In nucleotides, the CDR3 is TGTGCCAGCAGTTTAGTCAGGGATGCTGGAACAGATACGCAGTATTTT. Translating it yields CASSLVRDAGTDTQYF.